This T cell receptor beta chain is from a study of OX40 agonist ivuxolimab in advanced cancers. At the level of the study: At about 81% male, the cohort had a mean age of about 60 years, ranging from about 20 to 79.

Profiled with immunoSEQ multiplex PCR; TCRdb holds only in-frame clones, not every one. The sample carries tens of thousands of clones, 85% recorded once. The CDR3 spans 13 residues. With 5 bases removed from V and 7 bases from J, the gap between germline ends came to 12 bases. Germline V gene lookup returns CDR1 LNHDA and CDR2 SQIVND (reference sequence). About this clone itself: Its matching antigen is unknown.

The study, taken as a whole, reports: Mean expanded clone counts were higher in CD8+ than CD4+ T cells. The work left the antigen specificity of expanded peripheral T cells undetermined.

V is TRBV19 and J is TRBJ1-5; no clear D. The source was CD4+ or CD8+ T cells sorted from blood, collected in a trial of the OX40 agonist ivuxolimab. The sequence was collected from an adult with an advanced solid tumor such as melanoma, head and neck, liver or kidney cancer. This CDR3 reads CASSWSRSQPQHF. CDR3 DNA sequence: TGTGCCAGTAGTTGGTCCAGGAGCCAGCCCCAGCATTTT.